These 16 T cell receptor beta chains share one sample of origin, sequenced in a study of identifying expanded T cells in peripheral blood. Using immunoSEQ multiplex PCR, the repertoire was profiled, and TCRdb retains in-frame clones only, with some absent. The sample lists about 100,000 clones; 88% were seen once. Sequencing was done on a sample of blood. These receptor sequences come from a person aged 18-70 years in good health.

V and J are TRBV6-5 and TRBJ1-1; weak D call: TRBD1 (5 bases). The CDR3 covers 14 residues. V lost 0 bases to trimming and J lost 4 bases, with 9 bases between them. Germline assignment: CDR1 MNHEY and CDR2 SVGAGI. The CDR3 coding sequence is TGTGCCAGCAGTTACTCAGGGGTGGTCACTGAAGCTTTCTTT. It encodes CASSYSGVVTEAFF.

DNA for the CDR3: TGTGCCAGCAGCCGCTTGGACAGGGGAAGCAATCAGCCCCAGCATTTT. It specifies CASSRLDRGSNQPQHF. The chain joins TRBV27 to TRBJ1-5, with 9 positions matching TRBD1. J lost 1 base, V lost 6 bases, and 7 bases had no gene match. The CDR3 covers 16 residues. Germline CDR1 reads MNHEY; CDR2 reads SMNVEV (reference sequence).

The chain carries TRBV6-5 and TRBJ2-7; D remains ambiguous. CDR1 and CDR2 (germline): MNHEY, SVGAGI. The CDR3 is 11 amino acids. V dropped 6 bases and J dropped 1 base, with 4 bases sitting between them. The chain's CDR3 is CASSESYEQYF. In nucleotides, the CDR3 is TGTGCCAGCAGCGAGTCCTACGAGCAGTACTTC.

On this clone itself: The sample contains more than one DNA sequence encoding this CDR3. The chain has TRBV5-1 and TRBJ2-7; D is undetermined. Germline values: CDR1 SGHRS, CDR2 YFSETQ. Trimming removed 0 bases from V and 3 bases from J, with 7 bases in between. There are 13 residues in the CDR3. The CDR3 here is CASSLGRNYEQYF. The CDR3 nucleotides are TGCGCCAGCAGCTTGGGAAGGAACTACGAGCAGTACTTC.

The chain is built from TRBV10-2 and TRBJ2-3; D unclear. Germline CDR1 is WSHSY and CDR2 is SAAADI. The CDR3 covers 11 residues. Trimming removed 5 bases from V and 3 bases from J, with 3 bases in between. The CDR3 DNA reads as TGCGCCAGCAGTCAAACAGATACGCAGTATTTT. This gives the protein CASSQTDTQYF.

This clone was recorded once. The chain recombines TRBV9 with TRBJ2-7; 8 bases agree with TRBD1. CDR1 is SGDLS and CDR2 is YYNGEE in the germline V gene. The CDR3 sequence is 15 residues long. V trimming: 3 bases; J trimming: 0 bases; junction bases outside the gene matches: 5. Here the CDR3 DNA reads TGTGCCAGCAGCGCACAGACAGGGGACTCCTACGAGCAGTACTTC. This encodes CASSAQTGDSYEQYF.

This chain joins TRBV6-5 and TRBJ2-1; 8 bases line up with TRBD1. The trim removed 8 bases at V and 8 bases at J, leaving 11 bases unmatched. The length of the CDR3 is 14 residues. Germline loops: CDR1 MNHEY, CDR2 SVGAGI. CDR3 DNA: TGTGCCAGCGGGAGGACAGGGAGAAGGTATGAGCAGTTCTTC. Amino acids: CASGRTGRRYEQFF.

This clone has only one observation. The CDR3 DNA reads TGTGCCAGCAGTTTTGGCGGGGATTCGGGCACCGGGGAGCTGTTTTTT. Its translation: CASSFGGDSGTGELFF. V gene TRBV28 combines with J gene TRBJ2-2; weak D call: TRBD2 (6 bases). CDR1 MDHEN and CDR2 SYDVKM come from the germline V gene. This CDR3 has 16 amino acids. V dropped 3 bases and J dropped 4 bases, with 15 bases sitting between them.

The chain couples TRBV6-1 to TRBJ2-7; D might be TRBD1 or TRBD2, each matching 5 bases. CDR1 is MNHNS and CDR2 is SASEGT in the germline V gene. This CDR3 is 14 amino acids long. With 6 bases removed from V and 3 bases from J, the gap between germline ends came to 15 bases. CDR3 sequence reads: CASRGDGALYEQYF. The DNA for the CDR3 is TGTGCCAGCAGGGGGGACGGCGCACTCTACGAGCAGTACTTC.

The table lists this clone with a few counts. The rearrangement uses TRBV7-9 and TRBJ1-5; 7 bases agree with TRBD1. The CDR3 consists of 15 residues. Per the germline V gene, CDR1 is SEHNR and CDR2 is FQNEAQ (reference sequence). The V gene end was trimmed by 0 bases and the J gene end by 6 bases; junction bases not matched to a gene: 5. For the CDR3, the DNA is TGTGCCAGCAGCTTAGCAGGGGGCCTGGGTCAGCCCCAGCATTTT. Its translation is CASSLAGGLGQPQHF. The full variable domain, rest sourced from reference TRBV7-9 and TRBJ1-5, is DTGVSQNPRHKITKRGQNVTFRCDPISEHNRLYWYRQTLGQGPEFLTYFQNEAQLEKSRLLSDRFSAERPKGSFSTLEIQRTEQGDSAMYLCASSLAGGLGQPQHFGDGTRLSIL.

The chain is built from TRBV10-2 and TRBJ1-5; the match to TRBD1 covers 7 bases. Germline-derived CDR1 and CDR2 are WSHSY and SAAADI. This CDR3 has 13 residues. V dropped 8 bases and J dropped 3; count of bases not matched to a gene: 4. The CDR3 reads CASADRDNQPQHF. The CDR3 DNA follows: TGCGCCAGCGCCGACAGGGACAATCAGCCCCAGCATTTT.

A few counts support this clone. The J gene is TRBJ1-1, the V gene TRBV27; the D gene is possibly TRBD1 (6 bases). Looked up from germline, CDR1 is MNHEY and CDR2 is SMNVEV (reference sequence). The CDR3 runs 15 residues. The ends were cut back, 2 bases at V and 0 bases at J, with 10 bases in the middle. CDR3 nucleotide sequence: TGTGCCAGCAGTTTAAGTACAGGGATGAACACTGAAGCTTTCTTT. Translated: CASSLSTGMNTEAFF.

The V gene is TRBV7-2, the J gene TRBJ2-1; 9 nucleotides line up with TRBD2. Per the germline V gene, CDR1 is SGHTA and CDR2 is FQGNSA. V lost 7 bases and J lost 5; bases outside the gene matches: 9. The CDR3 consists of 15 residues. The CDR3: CASIIGTSKHNEQFF. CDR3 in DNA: TGTGCCAGCATAATTGGGACTAGCAAGCACAATGAGCAGTTCTTC.

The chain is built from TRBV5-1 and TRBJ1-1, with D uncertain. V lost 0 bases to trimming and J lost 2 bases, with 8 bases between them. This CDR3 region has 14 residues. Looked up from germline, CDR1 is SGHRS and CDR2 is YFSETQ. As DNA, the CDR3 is TGCGCCAGCAGCTTGGGAGACGGAAACACTGAAGCTTTCTTT. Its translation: CASSLGDGNTEAFF.

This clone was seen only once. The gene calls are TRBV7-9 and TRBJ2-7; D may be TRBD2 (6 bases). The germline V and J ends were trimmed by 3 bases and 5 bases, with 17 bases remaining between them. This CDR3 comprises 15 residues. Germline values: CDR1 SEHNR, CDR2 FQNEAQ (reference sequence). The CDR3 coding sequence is TGTGCCAGCAGCTTCCTTGGGGGGTTTGAGGACGAGCAGTACTTC. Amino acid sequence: CASSFLGGFEDEQYF.

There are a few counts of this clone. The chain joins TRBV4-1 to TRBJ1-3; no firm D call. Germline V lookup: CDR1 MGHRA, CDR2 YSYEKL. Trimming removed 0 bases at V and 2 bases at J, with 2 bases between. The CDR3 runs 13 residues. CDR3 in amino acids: CASSQDTGNTIYF. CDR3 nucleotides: TGCGCCAGCAGCCAAGATACTGGAAACACCATATATTTT.